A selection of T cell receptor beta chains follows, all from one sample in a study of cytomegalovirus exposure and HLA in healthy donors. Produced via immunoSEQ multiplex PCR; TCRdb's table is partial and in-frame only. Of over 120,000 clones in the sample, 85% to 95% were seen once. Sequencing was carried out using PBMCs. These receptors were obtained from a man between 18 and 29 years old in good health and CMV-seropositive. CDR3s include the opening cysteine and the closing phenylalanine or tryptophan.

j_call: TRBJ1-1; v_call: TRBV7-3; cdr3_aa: CASSSPGQGLAFF
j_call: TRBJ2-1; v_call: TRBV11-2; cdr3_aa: CASSPAPATGGNEQFF
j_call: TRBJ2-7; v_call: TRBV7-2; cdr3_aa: CASSIISYEQYF
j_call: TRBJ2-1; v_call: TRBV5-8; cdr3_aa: CASSTGLAANEQFF
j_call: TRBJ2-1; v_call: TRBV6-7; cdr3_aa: CASSPEEELNEQFF
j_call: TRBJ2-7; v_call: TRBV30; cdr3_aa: CAWCRDLGLAGDPQYF
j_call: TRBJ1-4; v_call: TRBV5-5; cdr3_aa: CASAASGGTVEKLFF
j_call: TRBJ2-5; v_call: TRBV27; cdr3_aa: CASSIDLQETQYF
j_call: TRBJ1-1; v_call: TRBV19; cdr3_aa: CASSIDGQANTEAFF
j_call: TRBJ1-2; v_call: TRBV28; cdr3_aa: CASRSMRVLSYGYTF
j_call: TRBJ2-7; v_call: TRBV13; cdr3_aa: CASSLGGGAGYEQYF
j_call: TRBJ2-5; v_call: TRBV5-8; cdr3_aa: CASSPGQAQETQYF
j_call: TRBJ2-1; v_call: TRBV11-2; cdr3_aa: CASSSYSGSRYNEQFF
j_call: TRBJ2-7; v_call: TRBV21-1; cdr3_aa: CASSKGITPAYEQYF
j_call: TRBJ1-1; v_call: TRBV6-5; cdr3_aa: CASSVTWDMNTEAFF
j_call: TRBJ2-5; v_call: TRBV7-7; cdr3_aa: CASSSGTSGETQYF
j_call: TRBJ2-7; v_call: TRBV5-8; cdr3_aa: CASSLHRSYEQYF
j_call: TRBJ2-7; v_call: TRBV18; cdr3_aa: CASSPPGQGTLEQYF
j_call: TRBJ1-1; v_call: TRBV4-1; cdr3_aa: CASSQVRTGYPEAFF
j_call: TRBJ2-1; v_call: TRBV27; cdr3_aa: CASSLSMSNEQFF
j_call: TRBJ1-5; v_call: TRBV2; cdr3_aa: CASSRQTNQPQHF
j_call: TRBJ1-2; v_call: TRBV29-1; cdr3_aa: CSAAEGYGYTF